The clone carrying this TCR beta chain has a handful of counts. Its antigen remains unknown. Trimming cost V 2 bases and J 1 base, with 5 bases left between them. Germline CDR1 LGHDT, CDR2 YNNKEL (reference sequence). The CDR3 consists of 13 residues. Using immunoSEQ multiplex PCR, the repertoire was profiled, and TCRdb retains in-frame clones only, with some absent. The data show roughly 380,000 clones, with 85% seen just once and 3.3% held by the top ten. The data were obtained in a study of Ad26.COV2.S vaccination and SARS-CoV-2 variants. Study results and caveats: The authors reported substantial breadth in spike-specific CD8+ and CD4+ T cell responses after vaccination.

Specified treatment: approximately 18 received Ad26.COV2.S at low or high dose, single or two shots; several received placebo; per-sample allocation not given. Sampling occurred on day 63 after the first vaccine or placebo injection. Adults aged 18-55 years in Boston included the donor. This vaccine is an Ad26 vector that expresses the Wuhan-strain SARS-CoV-2 spike. The receptor was isolated from a person between 18 and 65 years old who received the Ad26.COV2.S COVID-19 vaccine or a placebo. The specimen was peripheral blood, collected in a trial of Ad26.COV2.S vaccine versus placebo. J is TRBJ1-1 and V is TRBV3-1 (or the pseudogene TRBV3-2); D remains ambiguous. This CDR3 reads CASSQSGNTEAFF. The CDR3 DNA reads as TGTGCCAGCAGCCAATCAGGGAACACTGAAGCTTTCTTT.